This T cell receptor (beta chain) was found in a study of cytomegalovirus exposure and HLA in healthy donors. Germline lookup yields CDR1 SQVTM and CDR2 ANQGSEA. This CDR3 has 13 amino acids. Between the trimmed V and J ends, which lost 5 bases and 8 bases, there was a span of 18 bases. A word on this clone: No antigen is known for it. The sample holds other DNA sequences that translate to the same CDR3.

The study, taken as a whole, reports: Trimming of TCR beta V- and J-genes showed a link, identified in a later analysis, to a missense DCLRE1C variant. Most observed TCR sequences were rare, whereas some public TCRs were detected in many donors. HLA restriction was apparent for most CMV-associated TCR beta chains in a later analysis. An ancestry cluster, one associated with Asian ancestry, reportedly showed fewer N-insertions than the approximately 670-donor mean in a later analysis.

PCR used 60 Vbeta primers and 13 Jbeta primers. Here immunoSEQ multiplex PCR was the method, and the copy in TCRdb shows in-frame clones only, minus some. The sample gives approximately 61,000 clones, 55% to 80% of which show up once; about 2.9% is in the top ten. Source material: PBMCs. This rearrangement joins TRBV29-1 to TRBJ1-2, with a tentative D call TRBD1 (6 bases). The clonotype was recovered from a woman between 50 and 59 years old in good health and CMV-seronegative. CDR3 sequence: CSVSTAQGYGYTF. CDR3 DNA: TGCAGCGTTTCGACGGCACAGGGCTACGGCTACACCTTC. The entire variable domain, with the rest obtained from reference TRBV29-1 and TRBJ1-2, is as follows: SAVISQKPSRDICQRGTSLTIQCQVDSQVTMMFWYRQQPGQSLTLIATANQGSEATYESGFVIDKFPISRPNLTFSTLTVSNMSPEDSSIYLCSVSTAQGYGYTFGSGTRLTVV.